These 32 T cell receptor beta chains originate from one sample sequenced in a study of T cells in Graves' hyperthyroidism and ophthalmopathy. Amplified TCR beta CDR3 regions came from RNA transcripts. Using the HTBI primer set, a first-round RT-PCR was run on the TCR CDR3. Via MiXCR, TCRdb re-called the multiplex PCR reads, giving one row per CDR3 protein. The profile shows some 270,000 distinct CDR3 sequences, about an eighth of them singletons. The sample taken for sequencing was blood. The receptors come from a woman under 40 with Graves' hyperthyroidism that later progressed to Graves' ophthalmopathy.

At least ten counts were recorded for this clonotype. The gene calls are TRBV20-1 and TRBJ1-1; D remains ambiguous. Looked up from germline, CDR1 is DFQATT and CDR2 is SNEGSKA (reference sequence). This CDR3 is 10 amino acids long. The V and J ends lost 6 bases and 1 base respectively, with 3 bases between them. The CDR3 protein is CSAANTEAFF. The CDR3, as DNA: TGCAGTGCGGCGAACACTGAAGCTTTCTTT.

This clonotype has a count of ten or more. The rearrangement joins TRBV29-1 to TRBJ2-3; TRBD1 matches at 7 bases. The J segment lost 2 bases and the V segment lost 7 bases, leaving 9 bases of the junction unmatched. Per germline, CDR1 SQVTM and CDR2 ANQGSEA. This CDR3 has 14 amino acids. The CDR3 protein is CSGADRALTDTQYF. CDR3 bases: TGCAGCGGCGCTGACAGGGCACTCACAGATACGCAGTATTTT.

Many counts were recorded for this clonotype. This sequence joins TRBV5-6 and TRBJ2-7, with D perhaps TRBD1 (5 bases). V was shortened by 1 base and J by 1 base, with 9 bases between the two germline ends. This CDR3 spans 14 amino acids. The germline V gene encodes CDR1 SGHDT and CDR2 YYEEEE. The chain's CDR3 is CASSLIYRSYEQYF. As DNA, the CDR3 is TGTGCCAGCAGCTTGATTTACAGGTCCTACGAGCAGTACTTC.

This clonotype was seen ten or more times. The chain combines TRBV7-9 with TRBJ2-1; 8 bases fit TRBD1. Looked up from germline, CDR1 is SEHNR and CDR2 is FQNEAQ (reference sequence). The CDR3 sequence is 19 residues long. After removal of 5 bases from V and 7 bases from J, the junction contained 22 bases not matched to a gene. CDR3 sequence: CASSAGTGISEENRNEQFF. The CDR3 nucleotides read TGTGCCAGCAGCGCCGGGACAGGTATCAGTGAGGAGAATAGAAATGAGCAGTTCTTC.

This clonotype showed up many times. This chain links TRBV6-1 with TRBJ1-5, with D perhaps TRBD1 (5 bases). Germline CDR1 reads MNHNS; CDR2 reads SASEGT. V was shortened by 6 bases and J by 1 base, with 13 bases between the two germline ends. The CDR3 runs to 15 residues. CDR3 nucleotides: TGTGCCAGCAGCGATCGACAGCCAAGCAATCAGCCCCAGCATTTT. Protein sequence: CASSDRQPSNQPQHF.

The chain combines TRBV12-5 with TRBJ1-2; D is perhaps TRBD1 (5 bases). V lost 4 bases, J lost 2 bases, and 14 bases lay in between. The CDR3 is made up of 15 amino acids. Germline assignment: CDR1 LGHNT and CDR2 FRNRAP. CDR3 bases: TGTGCTAGTGGTTCAAGTTCAGGGCTGAACTATGGCTACACCTTC. Translation: CASGSSSGLNYGYTF.

This sequence joins TRBV6-1 and TRBJ2-6, with no clear D. CDR3 length: 14 residues. Trimming removed 7 bases from V and 0 bases from J, with 7 bases in between. CDR1 MNHNS and CDR2 SASEGT come from the germline V gene. Here the CDR3 reads CASTPSSGANVLTF. The CDR3, as DNA: TGTGCCAGCACCCCCTCCTCTGGGGCCAACGTCCTGACTTTC.

The CDR3 here is CSSQEANTGELFF. The CDR3 bases are TGCAGCTCGCAGGAGGCGAACACCGGGGAGCTGTTTTTT. This sequence joins TRBV29-1 and TRBJ2-2; a possible D gene is TRBD2 (5 bases). Germline CDR1 reads SQVTM; CDR2 reads ANQGSEA. This CDR3 comprises 13 residues. Trimming left V 8 bases short and J 0 bases short, with 10 bases between.

This clonotype appeared many times. This chain joins TRBV5-1 and TRBJ2-3; tentatively, D is TRBD1 (5 bases). The germline gives CDR1 SGHRS, CDR2 YFSETQ. The CDR3 spans 15 residues. Trimming took 4 bases from V and 4 from J, leaving 16 bases between them. In DNA, the CDR3 is TGCGCCAGCAGCCTCATTAAGACAGACCCAGATACGCAGTATTTT. Translated: CASSLIKTDPDTQYF.

This clonotype was observed at least ten times. A junction end diverges from the germline sequence, so it may reflect a read error. The gene calls are TRBV3-1 and TRBJ2-3, with 13 bases lining up with TRBD2. This CDR3 is 16 amino acids long. Germline CDR1 and CDR2: LGHDT and YNNKEL (reference sequence). Here the CDR3 DNA reads TGTGCCAGCAGCCCATGGACTAGCGGGAGCAGAGATACGCAGTATTTT. It translates to CASSPWTSGSRDTQYF.

This clonotype was observed a few times. The genes are TRBV4-1 and TRBJ1-2; D call uncertain. Germline V CDR1 and CDR2: MGHRA, YSYEKL. This CDR3 has 13 amino acids. Trimming pared 1 base from V and 6 bases from J, leaving 9 bases between. As DNA, the CDR3 is TGCGCCAGCAGCCAAGTCGGCTCGGATGGCTACACCTTC. The encoded protein is CASSQVGSDGYTF.

In this sample, this clonotype turned up many times. The V and J genes are TRBV11-2 and TRBJ2-1, with 7 bases that match TRBD1. Germline-derived CDR1 and CDR2 are SGHAT and FQNNGV. The V gene end was trimmed by 1 base and the J gene end by 8 bases; junction bases not matched to a gene: 8. The CDR3 runs to 15 residues. CDR3 sequence (DNA): TGTGCCAGCAGCTTAGCCTCCAGGGGGATGGATGAGCAGTTCTTC. Encoded protein: CASSLASRGMDEQFF.

This clonotype was recorded at least ten times. The V gene is TRBV27, the J gene TRBJ2-7; D uncertain. V was pared by 1 base and J by 2 bases, with 9 bases between. Germline lookup yields CDR1 MNHEY and CDR2 SMNVEV (reference sequence). The CDR3 contains 14 residues. The CDR3 bases are TGTGCCAGCAGTTTATTTGGCAGAACCTACGAGCAGTACTTC. Translating it yields CASSLFGRTYEQYF.

This chain links TRBV2 with TRBJ2-1; no firm D call. Germline assignment: CDR1 SNHLY and CDR2 FYNNEI. Deletions cut 5 bases from V and 8 bases from J, with 13 bases between. The CDR3 loop spans 13 amino acids. CDR3 amino acids: CASSSQGWDEQFF. The CDR3 DNA follows: TGTGCCAGCAGTTCACAAGGTTGGGATGAGCAGTTCTTC.

This clonotype was picked up many times. The rearrangement joins TRBV7-9 to TRBJ2-7; 12 bases agree with TRBD2. This CDR3 has 15 residues. Per germline, CDR1 SEHNR and CDR2 FQNEAQ (reference sequence). With V trimmed by 6 bases and J by 3 bases, 6 bases remained unmatched. The CDR3 DNA follows: TGTGCCAGCAGTGTATTGACTAGCGGGAGCTACGAGCAGTACTTC. The encoded protein is CASSVLTSGSYEQYF.

This clonotype was seen repeatedly, ten times or more. The V call is TRBV12-3 or TRBV12-4, the J call TRBJ2-7; 7 bases line up with TRBD1. CDR3 size: 14 residues. Trimming took 5 bases from V and 3 from J; bases not matched to a gene: 7. For the CDR3, the DNA is TGTGCCAGCAGTAGATCCGGGACAGACTACGAGCAGTACTTC. Protein product: CASSRSGTDYEQYF.

This clonotype has at least ten counts. This chain connects TRBV5-1 to TRBJ1-4; 8 nucleotides line up with TRBD1. With 0 bases clipped from V and 7 bases from J, the junction kept 5 bases outside the gene matches. The CDR3 contains 15 residues. The V gene's germline CDR1 is SGHRS and CDR2 YFSETQ. The chain's CDR3 is CASSLDTGGREKLFF. The DNA for the CDR3 is TGCGCCAGCAGCTTGGACACAGGGGGACGTGAAAAACTGTTTTTT.

The chain links TRBV7-3 to TRBJ2-2; 10 bases fit TRBD2. Germline V gene lookup returns CDR1 SGHTA and CDR2 FQGTGA. Trimming cost V 6 bases and J 3 bases; bases outside gene matches: 4. CDR3 length: 15 residues. CDR3 coding DNA: TGTGCCAGCAGTTCTAGCGGGAGCGACACCGGGGAGCTGTTTTTT. Its protein product is CASSSSGSDTGELFF.

On this clonotype: It is likely a read error, because the conserved phenylalanine at the end of the CDR3 is missing. The chain employs TRBV5-6 and TRBJ2-5, with TRBD1 matching 7 bases. V gave up 7 bases and J gave up 6 bases; unmatched junction bases: 15. This CDR3 comprises 15 residues. The germline V gene has CDR1 SGHDT and CDR2 YYEEEE. As DNA, the CDR3 is TGTGCCAGCTGCCAACTAGACAGGGATGAAAAGACCCAGTACTCC. The encoded protein is CASCQLDRDEKTQYS.

In its sample, this clonotype was seen many times. J is TRBJ2-7 and V is TRBV6-2 or TRBV6-3, with D possibly matching TRBD2 (6 bases). The V gene's germline CDR1 is MNHEY and CDR2 SVGEGT. The CDR3 has 14 amino acids. The V end was cut by 6 bases, the J end by 4 bases, with 16 bases between. The DNA for the CDR3 is TGTGCCAGCAGATACGCCGGGACTGGGTACGAGCAGTACTTC. This encodes CASRYAGTGYEQYF.

Ten or more counts support this clonotype. This sequence joins TRBV2 and TRBJ1-2; no reliable D call. Between the trimmed V and J ends, which lost 5 bases and 5 bases, there was a span of 9 bases. CDR3 length: 12 residues. CDR1 is SNHLY and CDR2 is FYNNEI in the germline V gene. The CDR3: CASSSTDYGYTF. In nucleotides, the CDR3 is TGTGCCAGCAGTTCGACCGATTATGGCTACACCTTC.

The chain recombines TRBV27 with TRBJ2-1, with 10 nucleotides matching TRBD1. Germline V gene sequence: CDR1 MNHEY, CDR2 SMNVEV (reference sequence). V trimming: 3 bases; J trimming: 5 bases; junction bases outside the gene matches: 4. The CDR3 has 15 residues. The chain's CDR3 is CASSFRDRGDNEQFF. DNA for the CDR3: TGTGCCAGCAGTTTCCGGGACAGGGGAGACAATGAGCAGTTCTTC.

This clonotype was picked up many times. The V and J genes are TRBV30 and TRBJ1-4, with 8 bases matching TRBD1. This CDR3 region has 12 residues. Germline V gives CDR1 GTSNPN, CDR2 SVGIG (reference sequence). This CDR3 reads CASTGDNEKLFF. DNA for the CDR3: TGTGCGTCGACAGGGGACAATGAAAAACTGTTTTTT.

This clonotype was observed a few times. The gene calls are TRBV2 and TRBJ1-5; tentatively, D is TRBD1 (5 bases). V was shortened by 10 bases and J by 0 bases, with 13 bases between the two germline ends. The CDR3 is made up of 14 amino acids. CDR1 is SNHLY and CDR2 is FYNNEI in the germline V gene. DNA of the CDR3: TGTGCCACGACAGATTCCTATAGCAATCAGCCCCAGCATTTT. Its protein is CATTDSYSNQPQHF.

In this sample, this clonotype turned up many times. The chain uses TRBV18 and TRBJ2-7, with 8 bases matching TRBD1. The CDR3 runs 12 residues. Trimming removed 5 bases from V and 7 bases from J; junction bases left unmatched: 4. The germline V gene has CDR1 KGHSH and CDR2 LQKENI. CDR3 DNA sequence: TGTGCCAGCTCAACGACAGGGGTTGAGCAGTACTTC. Its protein is CASSTTGVEQYF.

This clonotype was found many times. V usage is TRBV5-6 and J usage is TRBJ2-5, with D perhaps assigned TRBD1 or TRBD2 (5 bases each). CDR3 length: 12 amino acids. Trimming shortened V by 5 bases and J by 4 bases, and 9 bases separated the two germline ends. Looked up from germline, CDR1 is SGHDT and CDR2 is YYEEEE. The CDR3 DNA sequence: TGTGCCAGCAGGTCAGGGACAGAGACCCAGTACTTC. This encodes CASRSGTETQYF.

In this sample, this clonotype turned up many times. The gene calls are TRBV28 and TRBJ2-1; D gene unclear. CDR1 and CDR2 from the germline V gene are MDHEN and SYDVKM. Between the trimmed V and J ends, which lost 4 bases and 4 bases, there was a span of 23 bases. CDR3 length equals 18 residues. The CDR3 DNA reads TGTGCCAGCAGTTCCGCGGACCTGAAATCTCAGCCTTACAATGAGCAGTTCTTC. It encodes CASSSADLKSQPYNEQFF.

This clonotype was detected only a few times. V and J are TRBV5-1 and TRBJ1-6, with D hard to call. V was shortened by 3 bases and J by 10 bases, with 17 bases between the two germline ends. The V gene's germline CDR1 is SGHRS and CDR2 YFSETQ. The CDR3 sequence is 15 residues long. CDR3 nucleotides: TGCGCCAGCAGCTCGGTTGCAGGTGGGGAATCACCCCTCCACTTT. Protein product: CASSSVAGGESPLHF.

Comment on this clonotype: Germline and junction disagree at one end, which may indicate a read error. The chain combines TRBV6-2 or TRBV6-3 with TRBJ2-1, with unresolved D. From germline, CDR1 is MNHEY and CDR2 SVGEGT. The CDR3 spans 16 residues. The CDR3 bases are TGTACCAGCAGTTACTCCCGGCCATCAAGCTACAATGAGCAGTTCTTC. It specifies CTSSYSRPSSYNEQFF.

This clonotype turned up a few times. The chain couples TRBV13 to TRBJ2-7; 11 bases match TRBD2. CDR1 is PRHDT, CDR2 FYEKMQ, per germline (reference sequence). The CDR3 totals 15 residues. J gave up 3 bases and V 5 bases, and 6 bases lay outside the gene matches. In DNA, the CDR3 is TGTGCCAGCAGCCCACTAGGGACTAGCGGCTACGAGCAGTACTTC. This codes for CASSPLGTSGYEQYF.

The table lists this clonotype with many counts. The V and J genes are TRBV18 and TRBJ2-1; D gene ambiguous. This CDR3 has 11 residues. Germline-derived CDR1 and CDR2 are KGHSH and LQKENI. V was pared by 5 bases and J by 8 bases, with 7 bases between. CDR3 residues: CASSSKYEQFF. CDR3 DNA sequence: TGTGCCAGCTCAAGTAAATATGAGCAGTTCTTC.

This clonotype was detected only a few times. The chain employs TRBV19 and TRBJ1-2; D might be TRBD1 (5 bases). The CDR3 extends over 13 amino acids. V dropped 3 bases and J dropped 7 bases, with 12 bases sitting between them. CDR1 is LNHDA, CDR2 SQIVND, per germline (reference sequence). The CDR3 here is CASSIGAGGGYTF. The CDR3, as DNA: TGTGCCAGTAGTATCGGGGCCGGCGGTGGCTACACCTTC.